This T cell receptor beta chain is from a study of blood T cell repertoires in COVID-19. About the study: COVID-19 samples collected from the United States, Italy and Spain covered acute and convalescent phases. PBMCs, B-cell-depleted T cells, or T cells were the source of the cDNA or gDNA that made up the material.

Germline values: CDR1 LNHDA, CDR2 SQIVND (reference sequence). Trimming at V came to 6 bases and at J to 4 bases, leaving 8 bases not matched to a gene. This CDR3 is 14 amino acids long. Methods used by the authors: Using reference gene primer amplification, nucleated cell counts were estimated. Measured with immunoSEQ multiplex PCR; TCRdb has only the in-frame clones, and not every one. V and J calls and clone size follow that table, whereas D and trimming were derived from the DNA. In the table there are some 150,000 clones, over 75% of which are singletons. Source material: peripheral blood. The sequence derives from a human donor in a cohort sampled during active COVID-19. The rearrangement links TRBV19 to TRBJ1-2, with 7 nucleotides matching TRBD1. The CDR3 coding sequence is TGTGCCAGTAGGTCGACAGGGTCGGGCTATGGCTACACCTTC. Its protein is CASRSTGSGYGYTF.